This T cell receptor (beta chain) was recovered during a study of blood T cell repertoires in COVID-19. Profiling relied on immunoSEQ multiplex PCR, and the TCRdb table lists in-frame clones only, not all of them. Of 400,000 to 450,000 clones in the sample, about 91% were seen once. Trimming pared 4 bases from V and 1 base from J, leaving 15 bases between. Germline V lookup: CDR1 GTSNPN, CDR2 SVGIG (reference sequence). This CDR3 comprises 15 residues. The chain is built from TRBV30 and TRBJ2-3; no reliable D call. Sequenced input: peripheral blood. This TCR derives from a woman aged 50 to 65 with COVID-19, enrolled during active disease. CDR3 sequence reads: CAWIYSNFGTDTQYF. CDR3 nucleotides: TGTGCCTGGATCTACAGCAACTTTGGCACAGATACGCAGTATTTT.